This T cell receptor (beta chain) was identified in a study of cytomegalovirus exposure and HLA in healthy donors. In regard to this clone: Antigen: not known.

The study's findings and limits: Most TCRs appeared rarely, but some public TCRs recurred in many donors. Cytomegalovirus association was listed for 164 TCR beta chains.

V lost 0 bases, J lost 4 bases, and 10 bases lay in between. CDR1 LGHNA and CDR2 YSLEER come from the germline V gene. This CDR3 spans 15 amino acids. TCRdb's copy holds only in-frame clones and misses some; the assay was immunoSEQ multiplex PCR. This table has about 56,000 clones, approximately 92% appearing once. V usage is TRBV4-3 and J usage is TRBJ2-1; a possible D gene is TRBD2 (6 bases). Specimen: PBMCs. The TCR sequence derives from a man aged 18 to 30 in good health and CMV-seronegative. CDR3 nucleotides: TGCGCCAGCAGCCAAGACTCCAGCGGGTACAATGAGCAGTTCTTC. Protein sequence: CASSQDSSGYNEQFF.